Below are 15 T cell receptor beta chains sequenced from a single sample in a study of metastatic and nonmetastatic thyroid tumors. Patients were all untreated before their thyroid surgery. TCRdb reanalyzed the PCR reads via MiXCR. The sample shows over 7,500 clones, approximately 10% of them seen only once. The sample taken for sequencing was tumor tissue. All receptors derive from a female donor with papillary thyroid cancer or a benign thyroid nodule (not recorded which). Some clones in this sample may be carry-over from other donors' samples.

In its sample, this clone is medium-sized (0.01 to 0.1%). The gene calls are TRBV28 and TRBJ2-3; tentatively, D is TRBD2 (6 bases). Trimming removed 6 bases at V and 2 bases at J, with 12 bases between. The length of the CDR3 is 14 residues. In germline, CDR1 is MDHEN, CDR2 SYDVKM. As DNA, the CDR3 is TGTGCCAGCAGCCTTAGCGGTTACACAGATACGCAGTATTTT. Translated: CASSLSGYTDTQYF.

In this sample, this clone is medium-sized (0.01 to 0.1%). The chain has TRBV6-1 and TRBJ1-3; D not resolved. The V gene lost 6 bases and the J gene lost 0 bases, with 12 bases spanning the gap. The CDR3 spans 15 residues. The V gene's germline CDR1 is MNHNS and CDR2 SASEGT. The CDR3 region is CASRAGRFSGNTIYF. Written as DNA, the CDR3 is TGTGCCAGCAGGGCCGGACGCTTCTCTGGAAACACCATATATTTT.

This clone is labeled medium-sized. CDR3: CASSLDVRDTEAFF. The CDR3, as DNA: TGTGCCAGCAGCTTAGATGTCCGGGACACTGAAGCTTTCTTT. The genes are TRBV11-2 and TRBJ1-1; D unclear. Germline-derived CDR1 and CDR2 are SGHAT and FQNNGV. The CDR3 has 14 residues. Trimming stripped 0 bases from V and 3 bases from J, with 8 bases between.

A remark on this clone: A junction boundary mismatches the germline segment, possibly from a read error. CDR3 nucleotide sequence: TGTGCCAGCAGCCAGGGCGGGGGAGGGGAGACCGAGTACTTC. Its protein product is CASSQGGGGETEYF. The chain combines TRBV4-2 with TRBJ2-5; 7 positions match TRBD2. Germline V gene data show CDR1 as LGHNA and CDR2 as YNFKEQ. The CDR3 extends over 14 amino acids.

This clone was seen repeatedly, ten times or more. The CDR3 DNA reads as TGCAGTGCTAGTGCGCGATCGAACACCGGGGAGCTGTTTTTT. It yields the protein CSASARSNTGELFF. V and J are TRBV20-1 and TRBJ2-2, with no clear D. This CDR3 contains 14 residues. Germline CDR1 is DFQATT and CDR2 is SNEGSKA (reference sequence). V lost 3 bases, J lost 0 bases, and 8 bases lay in between.

This clone was detected ten times or more. The rearrangement links TRBV11-2 to TRBJ2-1; unclear D gene. The CDR3 has 17 amino acids. Per the germline V gene, CDR1 is SGHAT and CDR2 is FQNNGV. Trimming removed 5 bases at V and 0 bases at J, with 17 bases between. CDR3 region: CASSAIRSQPSYNEQFF. The CDR3 bases are TGTGCCAGCAGCGCTATCAGGTCCCAACCCTCCTACAATGAGCAGTTCTTC. Full variable domain (outside the CDR3, taken from reference TRBV11-2 and TRBJ2-1): EAGVAQSPRYKIIEKRQSVAFWCNPISGHATLYWYQQILGQGPKLLIQFQNNGVVDDSQLPKDRFSAERLKGVDSTLKIQPAKLEDSAVYLCASSAIRSQPSYNEQFFGPGTRLTVL.

This chain joins TRBV19 and TRBJ2-2, with D possibly matching TRBD1 (9 bases). V dropped 6 bases and J dropped 7 bases, with 18 bases sitting between them. Per the germline V gene, CDR1 is LNHDA and CDR2 is SQIVND (reference sequence). This CDR3 spans 15 amino acids. The DNA for the CDR3 is TGTGCCAGTAGGAGCGGGGGACAGGGTAGCGGGGAGCTGTTTTTT. Protein sequence: CASRSGGQGSGELFF.

This clone is classed as medium-sized. The chain recombines TRBV19 with TRBJ1-2; TRBD1 matches 9 bases. V shed 8 bases and J 7 bases; nucleotides not matched to a gene: 11. The CDR3 has 14 residues. CDR1 is LNHDA and CDR2 is SQIVND in the germline V gene (reference sequence). The CDR3 spells CASQRWTGEFGYTF. The CDR3 DNA reads as TGTGCCAGTCAGAGATGGACAGGGGAATTTGGCTACACCTTC.

This clone is medium-sized by share. The gene calls are TRBV19 and TRBJ1-5, with D uncertain. The V end was cut by 7 bases, the J end by 1 base, with 5 bases between. This CDR3 has 12 residues. The germline V gene encodes CDR1 LNHDA and CDR2 SQIVND (reference sequence). The CDR3, as DNA: TGTGCCAGTAAACAGAGCAATCAGCCCCAGCATTTT. It is translated as CASKQSNQPQHF.

CDR3 DNA: TGCAGTGCTAGAGATGGGCTGGTGACGGCGGGCACGAACACCGGGGAGCTGTTTTTT. Residues: CSARDGLVTAGTNTGELFF. V gene TRBV20-1 combines with J gene TRBJ2-2, with a tentative D call TRBD2 (5 bases). Germline CDR1 reads DFQATT; CDR2 reads SNEGSKA (reference sequence). The CDR3 contains 19 residues. Trimming pared 0 bases from V and 0 bases from J, leaving 20 bases between.

By proportion, this clone is medium-sized. The chain joins TRBV6-1 to TRBJ2-2; 7 positions match TRBD2. The V segment lost 8 bases and the J segment 2 bases; nucleotides outside the gene matches: 5. The CDR3 extends over 14 amino acids. CDR1 MNHNS and CDR2 SASEGT come from the germline V gene. This CDR3 reads CASRLTSNTGELFF. The CDR3 region has the DNA TGTGCCAGCCGCCTGACTAGCAACACCGGGGAGCTGTTTTTT.

The rearrangement links TRBV20-1 to TRBJ1-2; 8 bases agree with TRBD1. This CDR3 contains 17 residues. Germline CDR1 DFQATT, CDR2 SNEGSKA (reference sequence). Losses at the gene ends were 6 bases for V and 10 bases for J; bases not matched to a gene: 25. The CDR3 bases are TGCAGTGCCCCCTCGCTGGACAGGGTCGCGACTCTTGGGATCTACACCTTC. This encodes CSAPSLDRVATLGIYTF.

The chain has TRBV19 and TRBJ2-1; D gene unclear. Trimming removed 6 bases from V and 0 bases from J, with 12 bases in between. The CDR3 is 15 amino acids. The germline gives CDR1 LNHDA, CDR2 SQIVND (reference sequence). The CDR3: CASRPAGVSYNEQFF. The CDR3 nucleotides are TGTGCCAGTAGGCCGGCAGGTGTCTCCTACAATGAGCAGTTCTTC.

There are many counts of this clone. This sequence joins TRBV7-9 and TRBJ1-5; D remains ambiguous. Per germline, CDR1 SEHNR and CDR2 FQNEAQ (reference sequence). Trimming pared 0 bases from V and 6 bases from J, leaving 9 bases between. The CDR3 is made up of 14 amino acids. The CDR3, as DNA: TGTGCCAGCAGCTTAGCAGCCGATGGTCAGCCCCAGCATTTT. This translates into CASSLAADGQPQHF.

The chain is built from TRBV5-6 and TRBJ2-5, with D maybe TRBD2 (6 bases). V lost 3 bases to trimming and J lost 2 bases, with 8 bases between them. This CDR3 has 13 amino acids. The germline V gene has CDR1 SGHDT and CDR2 YYEEEE. The DNA for the CDR3 is TGTGCCAGCAGCTGGGGGGTTCAAGAGACCCAGTACTTC. It codes for CASSWGVQETQYF. Filled out from reference TRBV5-6 and TRBJ2-5, the complete variable domain reads DAGVTQSPTHLIKTRGQQVTLRCSPKSGHDTVSWYQQALGQGPQFIFQYYEEEERQRGNFPDRFSGHQFPNYSSELNVNALLLGDSALYLCASSWGVQETQYFGPGTRLLVL.